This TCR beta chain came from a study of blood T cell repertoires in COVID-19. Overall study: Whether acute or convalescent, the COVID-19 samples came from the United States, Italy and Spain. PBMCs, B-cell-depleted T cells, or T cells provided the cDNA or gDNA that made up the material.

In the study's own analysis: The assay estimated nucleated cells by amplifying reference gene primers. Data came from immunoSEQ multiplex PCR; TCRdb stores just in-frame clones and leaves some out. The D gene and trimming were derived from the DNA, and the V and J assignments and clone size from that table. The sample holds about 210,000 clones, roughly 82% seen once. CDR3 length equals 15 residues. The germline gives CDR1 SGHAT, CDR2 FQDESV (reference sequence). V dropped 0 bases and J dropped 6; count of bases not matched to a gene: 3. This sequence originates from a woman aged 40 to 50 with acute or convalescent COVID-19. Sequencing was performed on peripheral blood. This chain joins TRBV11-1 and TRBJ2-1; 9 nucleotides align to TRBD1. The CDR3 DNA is TGTGCCAGCAGCTTAGCCGGGACAGGGTCCAATGAGCAGTTCTTC. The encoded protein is CASSLAGTGSNEQFF.